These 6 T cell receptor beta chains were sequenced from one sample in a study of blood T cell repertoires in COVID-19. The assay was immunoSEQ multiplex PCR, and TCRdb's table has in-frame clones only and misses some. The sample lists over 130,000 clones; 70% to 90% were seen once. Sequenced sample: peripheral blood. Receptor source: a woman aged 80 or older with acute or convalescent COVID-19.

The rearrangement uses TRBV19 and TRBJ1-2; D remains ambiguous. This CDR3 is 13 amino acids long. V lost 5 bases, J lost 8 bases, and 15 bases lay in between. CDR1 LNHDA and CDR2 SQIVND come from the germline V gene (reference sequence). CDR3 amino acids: CASSGGPTGGYTF. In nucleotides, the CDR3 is TGTGCCAGTAGTGGCGGACCGACGGGGGGCTACACCTTC.

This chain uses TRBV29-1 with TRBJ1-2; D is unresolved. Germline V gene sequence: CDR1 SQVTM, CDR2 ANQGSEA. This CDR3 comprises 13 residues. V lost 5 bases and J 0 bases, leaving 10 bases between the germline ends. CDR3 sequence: CSVFNSSNYGYTF. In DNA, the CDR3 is TGCAGCGTTTTCAACAGCTCTAACTATGGCTACACCTTC.

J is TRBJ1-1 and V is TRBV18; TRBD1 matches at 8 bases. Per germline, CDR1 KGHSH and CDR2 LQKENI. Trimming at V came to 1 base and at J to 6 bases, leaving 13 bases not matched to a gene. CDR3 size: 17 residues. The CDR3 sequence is CASSPQPPPRQGPEAFF. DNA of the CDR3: TGTGCCAGCTCACCACAGCCCCCCCCGCGACAGGGGCCTGAAGCTTTCTTT.

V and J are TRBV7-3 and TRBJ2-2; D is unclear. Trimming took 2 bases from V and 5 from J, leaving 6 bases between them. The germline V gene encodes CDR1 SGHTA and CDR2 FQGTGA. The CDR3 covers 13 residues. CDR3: CASSLVATGELFF. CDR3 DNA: TGTGCCAGCAGCTTAGTAGCTACCGGGGAGCTGTTTTTT. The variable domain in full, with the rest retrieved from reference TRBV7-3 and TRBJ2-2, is GAGVSQTPSNKVTEKGKYVELRCDPISGHTALYWYRQSLGQGPEFLIYFQGTGAADDSGLPNDRFFAVRPEGSVSTLKIQRTERGDSAVYLCASSLVATGELFFGEGSRLTVL.

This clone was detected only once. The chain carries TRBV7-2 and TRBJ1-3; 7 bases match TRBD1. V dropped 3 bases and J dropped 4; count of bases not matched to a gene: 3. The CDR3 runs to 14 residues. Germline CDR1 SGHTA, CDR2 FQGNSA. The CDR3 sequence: CASSFTTGGNTIYF. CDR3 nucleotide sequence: TGTGCCAGCAGCTTCACGACAGGGGGAAACACCATATATTTT.

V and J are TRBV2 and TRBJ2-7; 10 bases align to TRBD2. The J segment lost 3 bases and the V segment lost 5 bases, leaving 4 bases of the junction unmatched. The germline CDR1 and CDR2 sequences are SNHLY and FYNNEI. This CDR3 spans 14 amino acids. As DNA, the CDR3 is TGTGCCAGCAGTAGCGGACTAGCGGTCTACGAGCAGTACTTC. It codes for CASSSGLAVYEQYF.